These 18 T cell receptor beta chains were sequenced from one sample in a study of T cell responses to AZD1222 COVID-19 vaccine. TCRdb keeps only in-frame clones here, not all; method: immunoSEQ multiplex PCR. The data show 95,000 to 150,000 clones, more than 70% seen once. Material: peripheral blood, obtained on day 0 of AZD1222 vaccination. Receptors originate from an adult in good health.

The V call is TRBV5-1, the J call TRBJ2-7; 10 nucleotides line up with TRBD1. CDR1 is SGHRS and CDR2 is YFSETQ in the germline V gene. The CDR3 extends over 16 amino acids. The junction had 11 bases not matched to a gene; V was cut back by 4 bases and J by 4 bases. The CDR3 nucleotides read TGCGCCAGCAGCAAAGTTATGGACAGGGGGTTATACGAGCAGTACTTC. Its protein product is CASSKVMDRGLYEQYF.

The CDR3: CASSLDPGQSEKLFF. In DNA, the CDR3 is TGTGCCAGCAGCCTAGATCCGGGACAAAGTGAAAAACTGTTTTTT. This rearrangement joins TRBV9 to TRBJ1-4; maybe TRBD1 (6 bases). V shed 4 bases and J shed 7 bases, with 17 bases lying between them. Looked up from germline, CDR1 is SGDLS and CDR2 is YYNGEE. The CDR3 extends over 15 amino acids.

The chain has TRBV9 and TRBJ1-1; no firm D call. In germline, CDR1 is SGDLS, CDR2 YYNGEE. The ends were cut back, 0 bases at V and 6 bases at J, with 9 bases in the middle. This CDR3 region has 13 residues. The CDR3 is CASSVVGYAEAFF. As DNA, the CDR3 is TGTGCCAGCAGCGTAGTGGGGTACGCTGAAGCTTTCTTT.

This chain links TRBV5-1 with TRBJ2-7; 8 positions match TRBD1. V lost 5 bases, J lost 4 bases, and 11 bases stayed unmatched. The germline V gene has CDR1 SGHRS and CDR2 YFSETQ. The CDR3 has 15 amino acids. The DNA of the CDR3 is TGCGCCAGCAGGATTACAGGGGGAAGTTCATACGAGCAGTACTTC. Protein: CASRITGGSSYEQYF.

The chain employs TRBV12-3 or TRBV12-4 and TRBJ1-2; 7 nucleotides match TRBD1. With 4 bases clipped from V and 8 bases from J, the junction kept 4 bases outside the gene matches. CDR3 length: 12 amino acids. Written as DNA, the CDR3 is TGTGCCAGCAGTTCGGGACAGCGGGGCTACACCTTC. The encoded protein is CASSSGQRGYTF.

V and J are TRBV4-1 and TRBJ2-7; D not certain. This CDR3 is built from 12 residues. Germline V CDR1 and CDR2: MGHRA, YSYEKL. V was pared by 3 bases and J by 7 bases, with 10 bases between. The CDR3 DNA follows: TGCGCCAGCAGCCACCCCGCAGAAGAGCAGTACTTC. This encodes CASSHPAEEQYF.

This clone has just a few counts. Other nucleotide sequences in the sample specify the same CDR3. This chain uses TRBV24-1 with TRBJ1-5; no definite D call. CDR1 and CDR2 (germline): KGHDR, SFDVKD. The CDR3 has 13 amino acids. V was trimmed by 5 bases and J by 3 bases, leaving 7 bases between them. The CDR3 DNA sequence: TGTGCCACCAGTGGAGGAAACAATCAGCCCCAGCATTTT. It yields the protein CATSGGNNQPQHF.

Only a few counts were recorded for this clone. J is TRBJ2-7 and V is TRBV6-5; a possible D gene is TRBD2 (6 bases). Trimming pared 2 bases from V and 1 base from J, leaving 12 bases between. The CDR3 is 15 residues long. Germline CDR1 and CDR2: MNHEY and SVGAGI. As DNA, the CDR3 is TGTGCCAGCAGTTACCTACCGGGAGAATCCTACGAGCAGTACTTC. Its protein is CASSYLPGESYEQYF.

The sample holds a few counts of this clone. The chain employs TRBV18 and TRBJ1-2; the D gene is possibly TRBD1 (5 bases). V lost 3 bases to trimming and J lost 4 bases, with 21 bases between them. Germline V gene lookup returns CDR1 KGHSH and CDR2 LQKENI. The CDR3 length is 17 residues. CDR3 in DNA: TGTGCCAGCTCACCTCCCGGTGGGGCAGGGAGTGGCTATGGCTACACCTTC. The encoded protein is CASSPPGGAGSGYGYTF.

This clone was found once. The V and J genes are TRBV10-1 and TRBJ2-3, with D maybe TRBD1 (5 bases). V dropped 1 base and J dropped 5 bases, with 13 bases sitting between them. Germline-derived CDR1 and CDR2 are WNHNN and SYGVQD (reference sequence). This CDR3 region has 15 residues. The CDR3 is CASSEFGQGIDTQYF. The CDR3 DNA reads as TGCGCCAGCAGTGAGTTCGGGCAGGGTATAGATACGCAGTATTTT.

This chain joins TRBV3-1 (or the pseudogene TRBV3-2) and TRBJ2-5, with TRBD2 matching over 9 bases. V lost 4 bases, J lost 0 bases, and 9 bases stayed unmatched. Per the germline V gene, CDR1 is LGHDT and CDR2 is YNNKEL (reference sequence). This CDR3 has 17 amino acids. CDR3 nucleotide sequence: TGTGCCAGCAGCCTTAAACATACTAGCGGGTACCAAGAGACCCAGTACTTC. Translation: CASSLKHTSGYQETQYF.

The chain employs TRBV5-1 and TRBJ2-7; 7 nucleotides agree with TRBD1. V shed 2 bases and J 5 bases; nucleotides not matched to a gene: 7. The CDR3 consists of 14 residues. Germline CDR1 is SGHRS and CDR2 is YFSETQ. The CDR3 DNA reads as TGCGCCAGCAGCTTATATCGACAGGGAGACGAGCAGTACTTC. It encodes CASSLYRQGDEQYF.

The chain joins TRBV24-1 to TRBJ2-1; the match to TRBD2 covers 16 bases. There are 16 residues in the CDR3. Germline CDR1 KGHDR, CDR2 SFDVKD. V shed 4 bases, J shed 7 bases, and the junction held 3 bases outside the gene matches. The chain's CDR3 is CATSDPGLAGGNEQFF. The CDR3 nucleotides are TGTGCCACCAGTGACCCGGGACTAGCGGGAGGGAATGAGCAGTTCTTC.

The CDR3, as DNA: TGCGCCAGCAGCCATCCCGGCCCCCAGAGGACTGAAGCTTTCTTT. Its translation: CASSHPGPQRTEAFF. V usage is TRBV4-1 and J usage is TRBJ1-1; D gene unclear. The V end was cut by 3 bases, the J end by 5 bases, with 16 bases between. This CDR3 region has 15 residues. Germline CDR1 MGHRA, CDR2 YSYEKL.

V gene TRBV6-5 combines with J gene TRBJ2-7, with TRBD1 identical over 8 bases. In germline, CDR1 is MNHEY, CDR2 SVGAGI. The CDR3 has 15 amino acids. V dropped 0 bases and J dropped 5; count of bases not matched to a gene: 6. The CDR3 DNA sequence: TGTGCCAGCAGTTACTCAGGACAGGGTCTCGACGAGCAGTACTTC. Protein product: CASSYSGQGLDEQYF.

The chain employs TRBV7-2 and TRBJ2-3; D may be TRBD2 (6 bases). Germline V CDR1 and CDR2: SGHTA, FQGNSA. Trimming shortened V by 2 bases and J by 4 bases, and 16 bases separated the two germline ends. CDR3 length: 16 residues. In DNA, the CDR3 is TGTGCCAGCAGCTTATGGTCTAGTAGCGGTCCAGATACGCAGTATTTT. Translated, it gives CASSLWSSSGPDTQYF.

The chain links TRBV27 to TRBJ2-7, with 12 bases identical to TRBD2. The CDR3 totals 19 residues. Germline V gene data show CDR1 as MNHEY and CDR2 as SMNVEV (reference sequence). V trimming: 3 bases; J trimming: 1 base; junction bases outside the gene matches: 13. The CDR3 region has the DNA TGTGCCAGCAGTTTGGACAGGGAACGACTAGCGGGGGAATCCTACGAGCAGTACTTC. Translation: CASSLDRERLAGESYEQYF.

This clone was seen just once. This rearrangement joins TRBV6-5 to TRBJ1-2; 7 bases align to TRBD1. The CDR3 contains 14 residues. With 2 bases clipped from V and 0 bases from J, the junction kept 0 bases outside the gene matches. From germline, CDR1 is MNHEY and CDR2 SVGAGI. This chain's CDR3 is CASSYGQANYGYTF. The CDR3 DNA reads as TGTGCCAGCAGTTACGGACAGGCTAACTATGGCTACACCTTC.